The rows below give T cell receptor beta chains drawn from one sample of a study of vaccination effects on CD4 cells after COVID-19. Measured with immunoSEQ multiplex PCR; TCRdb has only the in-frame clones, and not every one. The table has some 35,000 clones, approximately 78% seen once. The antigens these receptors bind are not known. Here the sequenced sample was CD4+ T cells from PBMCs cultured with HCoV-NL63 spike peptides, taken before COVID-19 vaccination. The receptors were gathered from a human donor who had a prior SARS-CoV-2 infection. Each CDR3 is given without its conserved first and last residue. The order of the fields is V gene, J gene, CDR3 protein.

TRBV6-5	TRBJ1-6	ASGTGNSPLH
TRBV4-2	TRBJ2-3	ASSQDGRGQVPDTQY
TRBV7-2	TRBJ2-7	ASSSRQGSYEQY
TRBV5-4	TRBJ2-2	ASSLAAGGGTGELF
TRBV4-3	TRBJ2-3	ASSQDRSRDTQY
TRBV3-1/TRBV3-2	TRBJ1-2	ASSPPGGAGGYT
TRBV6-8	TRBJ2-7	ASRRTTWTSYEQY
TRBV5-8	TRBJ2-7	ASSQGPIYEQY
TRBV5-4	TRBJ2-1	ASSPRGSGGYNEQF
TRBV5-1	TRBJ1-2	ASSLAPQGANYGYT
TRBV20-1	TRBJ2-5	SASRAVEPETQY
TRBV5-1	TRBJ2-1	ASSLGPASSYNEQF
TRBV6-5	TRBJ2-7	ASRTPGPAEQY
TRBV6-5	TRBJ1-2	ASSDRGVYGYT
TRBV14	TRBJ2-1	ASSQATHNEQF
TRBV9	TRBJ1-2	ASSPRDSENYGYT
TRBV7-9	TRBJ2-7	ASSLEGGEYEQY
TRBV7-3	TRBJ2-1	ASSLQAGENEQF
TRBV7-9	TRBJ2-1	ASQDRTNEQF
TRBV7-9	TRBJ2-7	ASSHYPTGFDEQY
TRBV20-1	TRBJ2-3	SASYSGSSRDTQY
TRBV21-1	TRBJ2-4	AGARFLLGEQESFLAKNIQY
TRBV5-1	TRBJ2-5	ASSPGIGTTQY
TRBV15	TRBJ1-1	ATSRDSDTEAF
TRBV6-1	TRBJ2-7	ASSEGWGYEQY
TRBV9	TRBJ1-3	ASSGSGPGNTIY
TRBV30	TRBJ1-5	AWSRGGSTDLPQH
TRBV30	TRBJ2-1	AWSRDSNEQF
TRBV2	TRBJ2-5	ASSDWQGAETQY
TRBV2	TRBJ1-2	ASSGDRPFRGYT
TRBV6-5	TRBJ1-4	ASSYSGGRGNEKLF
TRBV5-1	TRBJ2-5	ASSPGLAVQETQY
TRBV28	TRBJ2-4	ASSLVGDIQY
TRBV5-1	TRBJ1-6	ASSDGTGGSYNSPLH
TRBV4-1	TRBJ2-2	ASSQERLAGGKHTGELF
TRBV5-1	TRBJ1-1	ASSLDGRNTEAF
TRBV7-3	TRBJ2-1	ASSPTSDTYNEQF
TRBV4-2	TRBJ2-7	ASRASDYEQY
TRBV6-2/TRBV6-3	TRBJ1-2	ASSQTYGYT
TRBV6-5	TRBJ2-7	ASSLGTGLSYEQY
TRBV5-1	TRBJ2-2	ASSSQGVDTGELF
TRBV2	TRBJ2-2	ASRARQNTGELF
TRBV7-9	TRBJ2-2	ASSLASWGTGELF
TRBV5-4	TRBJ1-1	ASRKGMSTEAF
TRBV5-4	TRBJ2-2	ASSPRFGAGELF
TRBV9	TRBJ2-3	ASSPPRAGATDTQY
TRBV6-4	TRBJ2-7	ASSETGTTMEQY
TRBV7-2	TRBJ2-1	ASSFRLAGVNEQF
TRBV10-3	TRBJ1-4	AISADRINEKLF
TRBV24-1	TRBJ2-3	ATSDRGWGGTDTQY
TRBV3-1/TRBV3-2	TRBJ1-5	ASSQDIMRHNQPQH
TRBV28	TRBJ1-1	ASSFPGQGLTEAF
TRBV2	TRBJ2-2	ASSPRVRGGDTGELF
TRBV2	TRBJ1-1	ASDEFGTAF
TRBV5-1	TRBJ2-1	ASSLIRLSSYNEQF
TRBV5-1	TRBJ2-2	ASSFQGSGELF
TRBV11-2	TRBJ2-7	ASSLGPTSYEQY